This T cell receptor beta chain was identified during a study of CD8 T cells in ankylosing spondylitis. Preparation of TCR beta libraries was done by quantitative 5'-RACE with molecular barcodes. TCRdb re-called the 5' RACE reads through MiXCR, storing one row per CDR3 protein. This table has approximately 290,000 distinct CDR3 sequences, 20% appearing once. Notes on the study in general: A motif in TCR beta, a set of roughly eight highly homologous variants, appeared characteristic of ankylosing spondylitis blood. Certain motif variants had earlier been reported in reactive arthritis synovial fluid and blood.

This clonotype appeared a few times. Its antigen is unknown. The CDR3 loop spans 14 amino acids. In germline, CDR1 is SGHTA, CDR2 FQGNSA. The V end lost 5 bases, the J end lost 5 bases, and 15 bases lay between the germline ends. This clonotype was obtained from a female donor with ankylosing spondylitis or in good health (not recorded which). The genes are TRBV7-2 and TRBJ1-2; perhaps TRBD1 as D (5 bases). The sample was blood, either unsorted or a sorted T cell fraction (not recorded which). CDR3 amino acids: CASSLEGTVYGYTF. CDR3 sequence (DNA): TGTGCCAGCAGCCTAGAAGGGACGGTGTATGGCTACACCTTC.